The TCR beta chain under discussion was sequenced for a study of cytomegalovirus exposure and HLA in healthy donors. On the study more broadly: Unique TCR beta sequences numbering approximately 100 million came from around 180 million T cells in an earlier analysis.

Concerning this clone: Its target is unknown.

Primers included in the PCR were 60 Vbeta and 13 Jbeta primers. The method was immunoSEQ multiplex PCR; TCRdb's version includes in-frame clones alone and lacks a portion of them. The sample has approximately 220,000 clones, approximately 80% seen once. The study, taken as a whole, reports: Usually a TCR sequence was rare, but some public TCRs were found in many donors. Overall, some 160 TCR beta chains were annotated as cytomegalovirus-associated. Earlier findings revealed that most TCR beta V segments proved productive either about 87% or about 30% of the time.

V was shortened by 5 bases and J by 5 bases, with 9 bases between the two germline ends. The CDR3 runs 12 residues. Germline V CDR1 and CDR2: SNHLY, FYNNEI. What was sequenced was PBMCs. The sequence derives from a boy aged 2 to 9 in good health and CMV-seronegative. The chain uses TRBV2 and TRBJ1-1; tentatively, D is TRBD1 (6 bases). This CDR3 reads CASSPRGTEAFF. The CDR3 nucleotides read TGTGCCAGCAGTCCCAGGGGAACTGAAGCTTTCTTT. The variable domain in full, completed from reference TRBV2 and TRBJ1-1, reads EPEVTQTPSHQVTQMGQEVILRCVPISNHLYFYWYRQILGQKVEFLVSFYNNEISEKSEIFDDQFSVERPDGSNFTLKIRSTKLEDSAMYFCASSPRGTEAFFGQGTRLTVV.